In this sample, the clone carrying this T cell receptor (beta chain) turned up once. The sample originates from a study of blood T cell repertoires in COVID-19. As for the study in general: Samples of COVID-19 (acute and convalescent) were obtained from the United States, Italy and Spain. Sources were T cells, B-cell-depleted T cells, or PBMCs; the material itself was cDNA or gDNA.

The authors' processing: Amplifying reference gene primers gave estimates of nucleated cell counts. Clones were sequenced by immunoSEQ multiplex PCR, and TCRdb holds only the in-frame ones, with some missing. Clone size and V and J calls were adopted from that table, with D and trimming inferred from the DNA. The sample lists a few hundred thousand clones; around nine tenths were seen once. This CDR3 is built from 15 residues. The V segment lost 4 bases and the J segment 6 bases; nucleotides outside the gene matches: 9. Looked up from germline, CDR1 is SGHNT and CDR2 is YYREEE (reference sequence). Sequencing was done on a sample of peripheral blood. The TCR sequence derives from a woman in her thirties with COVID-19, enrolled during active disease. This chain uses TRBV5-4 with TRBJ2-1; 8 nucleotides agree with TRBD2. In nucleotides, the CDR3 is TGTGCCAGCAGCCCCAGTATAGCGGGAAGCAATGAGCAGTTCTTC. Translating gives CASSPSIAGSNEQFF.